These T cell receptor beta chains were read from a single sample in a study of T cell repertoires in cytomegalovirus infection. TCRdb itself ran the reads through MiXCR, one entry per CDR3 protein. The sample has nearly 550,000 distinct CDR3 sequences, 16% seen once; the top ten hold more than 20%. The material sequenced was CD8+ T cells from PBMCs. The source is a human donor in good health (CMV status not recorded). Some clones in this sample may be carry-over from other donors' samples. Both conserved end residues are trimmed from each CDR3. Clone size, where shown, is once, few, many, or a class for clones that have expanded.

J gene: TRBJ1-1
clone size: many
V gene: TRBV7-9
CDR3 protein: ASSGTREAF

J gene: TRBJ2-3
clone size: -
V gene: TRBV20-1
CDR3 protein: SAPPGGDSTDTRY

J gene: TRBJ2-1
clone size: few
V gene: TRBV6-2/TRBV6-3
CDR3 protein: ASSYAKGPTNEQF

J gene: TRBJ2-7
clone size: few
V gene: TRBV27
CDR3 protein: ASSKRGAPTYEQY

J gene: TRBJ2-1
clone size: many
V gene: TRBV10-1
CDR3 protein: ASSESTRSYNEQF

J gene: TRBJ2-1
clone size: -
V gene: TRBV18
CDR3 protein: ASLAGKDEQF

J gene: TRBJ2-1
clone size: -
V gene: TRBV28
CDR3 protein: ACGGGSSYNEQF

J gene: TRBJ1-6
clone size: many
V gene: TRBV11-2
CDR3 protein: ASSPPVGDSPLH

J gene: TRBJ1-1
clone size: many
V gene: TRBV7-8
CDR3 protein: ASSLRDISNTEAF

J gene: TRBJ2-3
clone size: few
V gene: TRBV6-5
CDR3 protein: ASSYSSLAGADTQY

J gene: TRBJ2-5
clone size: once
V gene: TRBV27
CDR3 protein: ASSLPGQTQD

J gene: TRBJ1-1
clone size: many
V gene: TRBV7-9
CDR3 protein: ASSFVGRGTEAF

J gene: TRBJ2-1
clone size: many
V gene: TRBV7-3
CDR3 protein: ASSLEATSGRNEQF

J gene: TRBJ2-3
clone size: -
V gene: TRBV27
CDR3 protein: ASSFSTLLAGGVDTQY

J gene: TRBJ2-1
clone size: -
V gene: TRBV6-5
CDR3 protein: ASSGGIVGSYNEQF

J gene: TRBJ1-4
clone size: -
V gene: TRBV12-3/TRBV12-4
CDR3 protein: ASTGGDEKLF

J gene: TRBJ2-7
clone size: many
V gene: TRBV15
CDR3 protein: ATSILSHRDEQY

J gene: TRBJ1-1
clone size: many
V gene: TRBV7-9
CDR3 protein: ASSSGPAEAF

J gene: TRBJ2-1
clone size: -
V gene: TRBV7-9
CDR3 protein: ASCAGGVNEQF

J gene: TRBJ2-1
clone size: many
V gene: TRBV7-8
CDR3 protein: ASSNPGQGAYNEQF

J gene: TRBJ2-4
clone size: many
V gene: TRBV5-8
CDR3 protein: ASSPMGSKNIQY

J gene: TRBJ2-1
clone size: many
V gene: TRBV24-1
CDR3 protein: ATSDLKAGAPSDNEQF

J gene: TRBJ1-2
clone size: few
V gene: TRBV10-3
CDR3 protein: AISEDNYGYT

J gene: TRBJ2-2
clone size: few
V gene: TRBV11-3
CDR3 protein: ASSSRDTSTGELF

J gene: TRBJ2-7
clone size: few
V gene: TRBV10-3
CDR3 protein: AISGGREYEQY

J gene: TRBJ2-7
clone size: -
V gene: TRBV6-4
CDR3 protein: ASSEERGQLSSYEQY

J gene: TRBJ2-2
clone size: -
V gene: TRBV5-4
CDR3 protein: ASSTNRGQAGELF

J gene: TRBJ2-7
clone size: few
V gene: TRBV7-9
CDR3 protein: ASSLVIGNEQY

J gene: TRBJ2-1
clone size: -
V gene: TRBV12-3/TRBV12-4
CDR3 protein: ASTSGGGSYNEQF

J gene: TRBJ1-4
clone size: -
V gene: TRBV4-2
CDR3 protein: ASSQDSDGSFNEKLF

J gene: TRBJ2-7
clone size: -
V gene: TRBV7-3
CDR3 protein: ASSLGDEQC

J gene: TRBJ2-7
clone size: many
V gene: TRBV7-9
CDR3 protein: ASSSRLVPHSYEQY

J gene: TRBJ2-1
clone size: -
V gene: TRBV30
CDR3 protein: AWSPGKRAYNEQF

J gene: TRBJ2-5
clone size: many
V gene: TRBV6-1
CDR3 protein: ASSEEWTGGRTQY

J gene: TRBJ2-1
clone size: -
V gene: TRBV7-9
CDR3 protein: AIWEGGADNEQF

J gene: TRBJ2-3
clone size: -
V gene: TRBV4-1
CDR3 protein: ASRGVGTDTQY

J gene: TRBJ1-1
clone size: many
V gene: TRBV7-8
CDR3 protein: ASSPRDRERAEAF

J gene: TRBJ1-5
clone size: few
V gene: TRBV19
CDR3 protein: ASTPWGEDFQPQH

J gene: TRBJ1-4
clone size: few
V gene: TRBV5-4
CDR3 protein: ASSQRTGLGEKLF

J gene: TRBJ1-2
clone size: many
V gene: TRBV7-9
CDR3 protein: ASSALTGGYGYT

J gene: TRBJ2-3
clone size: many
V gene: TRBV7-9
CDR3 protein: ASSPDFPVTDTQY

J gene: TRBJ2-1
clone size: few
V gene: TRBV4-1
CDR3 protein: ASSQQADEQF

J gene: TRBJ1-2
clone size: -
V gene: TRBV9
CDR3 protein: ASSVEGRFYGYT

J gene: TRBJ2-5
clone size: -
V gene: TRBV6-1
CDR3 protein: ASSEVVAGGRARETQY

J gene: TRBJ1-2
clone size: -
V gene: TRBV9
CDR3 protein: ASSRTLLRVYT

J gene: TRBJ2-7
clone size: few
V gene: TRBV20-1
CDR3 protein: SAREDRESYEQY

J gene: TRBJ2-7
clone size: many
V gene: TRBV7-9
CDR3 protein: ASSHPERGGYEQY

J gene: TRBJ2-7
clone size: -
V gene: TRBV29-1
CDR3 protein: SVEREAPYEQY